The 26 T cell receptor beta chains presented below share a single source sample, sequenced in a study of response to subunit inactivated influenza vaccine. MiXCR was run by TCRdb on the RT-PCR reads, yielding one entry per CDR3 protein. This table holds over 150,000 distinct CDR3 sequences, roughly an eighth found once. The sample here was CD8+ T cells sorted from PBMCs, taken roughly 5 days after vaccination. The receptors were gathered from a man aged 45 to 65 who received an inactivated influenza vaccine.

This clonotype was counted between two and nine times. The DNA for the CDR3 is TGTGCCAGCAGCCAATGGACTAGCGGGAGTAATGAGCAGTTCTTC. It yields the protein CASSQWTSGSNEQFF. V usage is TRBV3-1 and J usage is TRBJ2-1; TRBD2 agrees at 13 bases. Trimming took 2 bases from V and 7 from J; bases not matched to a gene: 2. Germline V gives CDR1 LGHDT, CDR2 YNNKEL (reference sequence). The CDR3 is made up of 15 amino acids.

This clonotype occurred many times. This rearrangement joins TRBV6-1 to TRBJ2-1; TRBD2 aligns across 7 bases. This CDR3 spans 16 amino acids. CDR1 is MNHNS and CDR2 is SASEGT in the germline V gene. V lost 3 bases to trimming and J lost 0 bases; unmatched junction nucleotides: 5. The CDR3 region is CASSDRGGSSYNEQFF. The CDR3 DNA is TGTGCCAGCAGTGACCGGGGCGGGAGCTCCTACAATGAGCAGTTCTTC.

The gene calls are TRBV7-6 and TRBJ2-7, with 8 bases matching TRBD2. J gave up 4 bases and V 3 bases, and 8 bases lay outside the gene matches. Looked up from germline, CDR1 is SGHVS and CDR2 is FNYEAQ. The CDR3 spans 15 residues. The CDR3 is CASSFQREPNYEQYF. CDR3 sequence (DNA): TGTGCCAGCAGCTTCCAGCGGGAGCCTAATTACGAGCAGTACTTC.

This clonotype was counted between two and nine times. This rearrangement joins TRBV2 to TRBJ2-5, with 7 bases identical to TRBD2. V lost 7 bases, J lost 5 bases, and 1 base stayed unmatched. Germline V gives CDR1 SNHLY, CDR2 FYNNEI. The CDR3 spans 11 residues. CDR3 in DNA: TGTGCCAGCACCGGGGGGGAGACCCAGTACTTC. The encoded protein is CASTGGETQYF. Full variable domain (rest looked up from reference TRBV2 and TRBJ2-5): EPEVTQTPSHQVTQMGQEVILRCVPISNHLYFYWYRQILGQKVEFLVSFYNNEISEKSEIFDDQFSVERPDGSNFTLKIRSTKLEDSAMYFCASTGGETQYFGPGTRLLVL.

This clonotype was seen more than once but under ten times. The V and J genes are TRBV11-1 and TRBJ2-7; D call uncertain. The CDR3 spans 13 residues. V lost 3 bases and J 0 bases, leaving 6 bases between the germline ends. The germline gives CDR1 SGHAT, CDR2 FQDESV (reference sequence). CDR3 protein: CASSFTPSYEQYF. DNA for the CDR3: TGTGCCAGCAGCTTCACCCCCTCCTACGAGCAGTACTTC.

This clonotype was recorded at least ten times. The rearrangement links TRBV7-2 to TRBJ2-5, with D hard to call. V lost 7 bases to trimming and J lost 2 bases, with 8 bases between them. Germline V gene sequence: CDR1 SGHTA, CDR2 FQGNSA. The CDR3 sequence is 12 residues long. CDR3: CASMVPQETQYF. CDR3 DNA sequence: TGTGCCAGCATGGTCCCACAAGAGACCCAGTACTTC. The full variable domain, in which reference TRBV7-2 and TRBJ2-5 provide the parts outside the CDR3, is GAGVSQSPSNKVTEKGKDVELRCDPISGHTALYWYRQSLGQGLEFLIYFQGNSAPDKSGLPSDRFSAERTGGSVSTLTIQRTQQEDSAVYLCASMVPQETQYFGPGTRLLVL.

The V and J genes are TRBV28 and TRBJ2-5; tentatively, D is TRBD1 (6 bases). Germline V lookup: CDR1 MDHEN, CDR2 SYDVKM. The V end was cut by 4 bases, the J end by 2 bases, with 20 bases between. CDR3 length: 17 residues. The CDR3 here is CASSWGRTPVPQETQYF. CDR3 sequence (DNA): TGTGCCAGCAGTTGGGGGCGGACACCCGTTCCTCAAGAGACCCAGTACTTC.

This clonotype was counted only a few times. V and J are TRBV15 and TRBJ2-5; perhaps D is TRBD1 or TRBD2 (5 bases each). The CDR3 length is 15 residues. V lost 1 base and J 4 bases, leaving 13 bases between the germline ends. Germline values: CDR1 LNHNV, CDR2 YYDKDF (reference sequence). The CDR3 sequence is CATSRVRDRGETQYF. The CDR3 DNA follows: TGTGCCACCAGCAGAGTCCGGGACCGGGGAGAGACCCAGTACTTC.

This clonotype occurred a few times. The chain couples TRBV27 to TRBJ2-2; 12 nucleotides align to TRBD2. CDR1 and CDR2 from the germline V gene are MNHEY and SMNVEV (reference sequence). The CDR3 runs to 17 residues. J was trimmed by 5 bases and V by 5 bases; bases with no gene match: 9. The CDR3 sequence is CASSERLAGDSTGELFF. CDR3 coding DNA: TGTGCCAGCAGTGAACGACTAGCGGGAGATTCTACCGGGGAGCTGTTTTTT.

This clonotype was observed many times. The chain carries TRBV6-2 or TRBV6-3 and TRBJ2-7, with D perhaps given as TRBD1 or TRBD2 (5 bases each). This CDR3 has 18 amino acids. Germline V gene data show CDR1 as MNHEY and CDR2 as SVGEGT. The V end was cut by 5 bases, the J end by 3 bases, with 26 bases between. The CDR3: CASSDPSEGPAAFYEQYF. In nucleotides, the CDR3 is TGTGCCAGCAGTGACCCCAGCGAGGGGCCCGCCGCCTTCTACGAGCAGTACTTC.

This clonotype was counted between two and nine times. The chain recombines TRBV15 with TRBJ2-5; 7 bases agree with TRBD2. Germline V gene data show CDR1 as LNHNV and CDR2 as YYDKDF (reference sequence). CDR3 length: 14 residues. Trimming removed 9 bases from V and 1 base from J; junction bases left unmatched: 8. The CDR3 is CATGVAGVQETQYF. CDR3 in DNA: TGTGCCACGGGAGTAGCGGGTGTCCAAGAGACCCAGTACTTC.

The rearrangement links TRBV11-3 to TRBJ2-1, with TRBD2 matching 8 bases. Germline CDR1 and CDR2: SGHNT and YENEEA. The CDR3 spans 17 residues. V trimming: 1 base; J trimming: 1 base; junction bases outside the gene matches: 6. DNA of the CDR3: TGTGCCAGCAGCTTAGGGGGAGCGGGAGTTTCCTACAATGAGCAGTTCTTC. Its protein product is CASSLGGAGVSYNEQFF. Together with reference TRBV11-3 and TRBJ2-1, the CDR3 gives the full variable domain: EAGVVQSPRYKIIEKKQPVAFWCNPISGHNTLYWYLQNLGQGPELLIRYENEEAVDDSQLPKDRFSAERLKGVDSTLKIQPAELGDSAVYLCASSLGGAGVSYNEQFFGPGTRLTVL.

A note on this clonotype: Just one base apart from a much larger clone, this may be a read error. This CDR3 is CASTANQETQYF. In DNA, the CDR3 is TGTGCCAGTACGGCAAACCAAGAGACCCAGTACTTC. The chain has TRBV6-5 and TRBJ2-5; D is unclear. Looked up from germline, CDR1 is MNHEY and CDR2 is SVGAGI. Deletions cut 9 bases from V and 0 bases from J, with 8 bases between. The CDR3 sequence is 12 residues long.

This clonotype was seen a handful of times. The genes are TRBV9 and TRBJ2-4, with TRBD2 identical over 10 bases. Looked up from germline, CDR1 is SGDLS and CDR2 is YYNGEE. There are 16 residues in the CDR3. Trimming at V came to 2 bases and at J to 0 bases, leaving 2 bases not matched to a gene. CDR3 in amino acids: CASSVSGGLAKNIQYF. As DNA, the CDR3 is TGTGCCAGCAGCGTTAGCGGGGGGCTAGCCAAAAACATTCAGTACTTC.

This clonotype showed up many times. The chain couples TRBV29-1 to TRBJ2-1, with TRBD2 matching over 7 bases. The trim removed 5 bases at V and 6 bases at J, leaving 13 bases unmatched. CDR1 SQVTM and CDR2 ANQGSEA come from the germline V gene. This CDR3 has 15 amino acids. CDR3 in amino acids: CSVPGLGGILNEQFF. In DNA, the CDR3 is TGCAGCGTTCCGGGGTTGGGAGGGATTCTCAATGAGCAGTTCTTC.

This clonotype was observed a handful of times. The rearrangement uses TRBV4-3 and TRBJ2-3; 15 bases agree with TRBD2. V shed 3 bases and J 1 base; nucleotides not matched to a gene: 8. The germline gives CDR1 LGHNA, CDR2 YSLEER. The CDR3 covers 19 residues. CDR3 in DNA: TGCGCCAGCAGCCAGACGGGACTAGCGGGAGGAGGGGGCACAGATACGCAGTATTTT. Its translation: CASSQTGLAGGGGTDTQYF.

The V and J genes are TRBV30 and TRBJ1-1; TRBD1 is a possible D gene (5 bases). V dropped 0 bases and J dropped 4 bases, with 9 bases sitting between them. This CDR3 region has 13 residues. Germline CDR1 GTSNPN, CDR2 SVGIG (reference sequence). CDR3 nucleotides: TGTGCCTGGAGTGTAATGGGGACCACTGAAGCTTTCTTT. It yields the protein CAWSVMGTTEAFF.

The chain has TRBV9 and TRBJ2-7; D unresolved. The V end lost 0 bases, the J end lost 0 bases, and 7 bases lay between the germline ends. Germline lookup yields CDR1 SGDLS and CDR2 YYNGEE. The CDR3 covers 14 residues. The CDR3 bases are TGTGCCAGCAGCGTAGGGTCAGCCTCCTACGAGCAGTACTTC. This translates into CASSVGSASYEQYF.

The CDR3 DNA sequence: TGCAGTGCTAGAGGAGACCCGGGAGGAGAGACCCAGTACTTC. Its protein is CSARGDPGGETQYF. This chain uses TRBV20-1 with TRBJ2-5; 7 bases are a match to TRBD2. CDR1 is DFQATT, CDR2 SNEGSKA, per germline (reference sequence). J was trimmed by 4 bases and V by 1 base; bases with no gene match: 6. This CDR3 has 14 residues.

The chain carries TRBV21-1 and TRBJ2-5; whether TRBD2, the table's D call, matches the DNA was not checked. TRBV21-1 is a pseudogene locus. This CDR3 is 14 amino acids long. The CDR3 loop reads CASSKVRGVETQYF. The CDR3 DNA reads TGTGCCAGCAGCAAAGTTCGCGGGGTGGAGACCCAGTACTTC.

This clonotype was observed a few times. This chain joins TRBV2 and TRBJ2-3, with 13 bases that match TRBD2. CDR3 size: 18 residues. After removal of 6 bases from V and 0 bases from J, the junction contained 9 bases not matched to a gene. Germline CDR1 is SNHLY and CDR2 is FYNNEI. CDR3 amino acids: CASSQLAGGPTSTDTQYF. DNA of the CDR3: TGTGCCAGCAGCCAACTAGCGGGGGGGCCTACTAGCACAGATACGCAGTATTTT.

This chain's CDR3 is CASSLGADSGRREQYF. CDR3 coding DNA: TGTGCCAGCAGCTTAGGGGCCGATAGTGGGAGAAGGGAGCAGTACTTC. The chain carries TRBV7-9 and TRBJ2-7; D possibly corresponds to TRBD2 (5 bases). V lost 1 base, J lost 7 bases, and 20 bases lay in between. This CDR3 has 16 amino acids. In germline, CDR1 is SEHNR, CDR2 FQNEAQ (reference sequence).

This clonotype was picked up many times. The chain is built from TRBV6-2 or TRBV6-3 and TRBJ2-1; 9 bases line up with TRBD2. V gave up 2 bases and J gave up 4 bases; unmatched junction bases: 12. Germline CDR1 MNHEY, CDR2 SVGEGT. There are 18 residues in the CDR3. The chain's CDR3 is CASSYGLGSGSSYNEQFF. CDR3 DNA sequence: TGTGCCAGCAGTTACGGACTGGGTAGCGGGAGTTCGTACAATGAGCAGTTCTTC.

For the CDR3, the DNA is TGCAGCGTTGTGCTCAGTCCCTACAATGAGCAGTTCTTC. It specifies CSVVLSPYNEQFF. The V gene is TRBV29-1, the J gene TRBJ2-1; D remains unclear. This CDR3 contains 13 residues. Looked up from germline, CDR1 is SQVTM and CDR2 is ANQGSEA. V lost 4 bases and J lost 2, with 9 bases in between.

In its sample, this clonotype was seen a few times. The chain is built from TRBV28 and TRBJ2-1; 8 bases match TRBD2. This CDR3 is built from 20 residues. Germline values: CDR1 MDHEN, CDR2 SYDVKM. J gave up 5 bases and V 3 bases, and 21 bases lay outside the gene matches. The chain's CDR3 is CASSFFGGAGVPRTNNEQFF. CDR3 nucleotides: TGTGCCAGCAGTTTCTTCGGTGGAGCGGGAGTCCCCCGAACAAACAATGAGCAGTTCTTC.

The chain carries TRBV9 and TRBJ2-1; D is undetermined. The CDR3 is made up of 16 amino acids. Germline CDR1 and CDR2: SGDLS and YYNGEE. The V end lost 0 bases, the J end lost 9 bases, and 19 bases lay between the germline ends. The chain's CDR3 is CASSVDPAIGKREQFF. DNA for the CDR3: TGTGCCAGCAGCGTAGATCCCGCGATCGGTAAGCGTGAGCAGTTCTTC.